Listed below are T cell receptor beta chains from one sample, sequenced in a study of shared clonotypes between healthy human individuals. Repertoires were generated with immunoSEQ multiplex PCR, while TCRdb's copy carries only in-frame clones and drops some. The sample consists of approximately 2.5 million clones, over 85% of them appearing once. What was sequenced was naive CD4+ T cells sorted from blood. These receptors were taken from a man younger than 35 in good health. The CDR3 runs from the conserved cysteine through the conserved F or W. A D gene is named only where the DNA matches it firmly. A row's size may be missing; if present it is once, few, many or a size class.

TRBJ1-2 | TRBV7-9 | TRBD1 | NA | CASSLAHGTGSGYTF | TGTGCCAGCAGCTTAGCGCATGGGACAGGATCCGGCTACACCTTC
TRBJ1-2 | TRBV5-5 | TRBD1 | NA | CASSLVGRGNYGYTF | TGTGCCAGCAGCTTGGTCGGCAGGGGGAACTATGGCTACACCTTC
TRBJ1-4 | TRBV5-5 | NA | NA | CASSLVSVEKLFF | TGTGCCAGCAGCTTGGTTTCAGTTGAAAAACTGTTTTTT
TRBJ1-1 | TRBV7-6 | TRBD1 | once | CASSSTGGDRAFF | TGTGCCAGCAGCTCGACAGGGGGCGATAGGGCTTTCTTT
TRBJ2-3 | TRBV28 | TRBD2 | NA | CASRGGGTDTQYF | TGTGCCAGCAGGGGAGGGGGCACAGATACGCAGTATTTT
TRBJ2-7 | TRBV11-2 | NA | NA | CASSLVDFPYEQYF | TGTGCCAGCAGCTTAGTAGATTTCCCCTACGAGCAGTACTTC
TRBJ1-4 | TRBV6-5 | NA | NA | CASSYSGSSNEKLFF | TGTGCCAGCAGTTATTCCGGGAGCTCTAATGAAAAACTGTTTTTT
TRBJ1-4 | TRBV5-4 | NA | NA | CASSLGGRGPPPTNEKLFF | TGTGCCAGCAGCTTGGGGGGGCGTGGACCACCACCAACTAATGAAAAACTGTTTTTT
TRBJ1-5 | TRBV4-1 | NA | few | CASSQRISNQPQHF | TGCGCCAGCAGCCAACGGATTAGCAATCAGCCCCAGCATTTT
TRBJ2-7 | TRBV5-4 | NA | NA | CASSLAGTSSYEQYF | TGTGCCAGCAGCTTGGCCGGAACTAGCTCCTACGAGCAGTACTTC